This T cell receptor beta chain was found in a study of shared clonotypes between healthy human individuals. CDR3 size: 15 residues. Between the trimmed V and J ends, which lost 0 bases and 6 bases, there was a span of 12 bases. Germline V CDR1 and CDR2: LGHNA, YSLEER. Naive-designated CD8 cells lacked CD45RO, were positively enriched for CCR7, and omitted terminally differentiated effector memory CD45RA+ cells. Repertoires were generated with immunoSEQ multiplex PCR, while TCRdb's copy carries only in-frame clones and drops some. This table holds 2 million to 2.5 million clones, roughly 91% found once.

This chain connects TRBV4-3 to TRBJ1-5; a weak D match, TRBD1 (6 bases). The receptor was isolated from a young man in good health. Some clones in this sample may be carry-over from other donors' samples. The material sequenced was naive CD8+ T cells from PBMCs. The CDR3 reads CASSQEWRGIQPQHF. CDR3 nucleotide sequence: TGCGCCAGCAGCCAAGAATGGAGGGGGATTCAGCCCCAGCATTTT.